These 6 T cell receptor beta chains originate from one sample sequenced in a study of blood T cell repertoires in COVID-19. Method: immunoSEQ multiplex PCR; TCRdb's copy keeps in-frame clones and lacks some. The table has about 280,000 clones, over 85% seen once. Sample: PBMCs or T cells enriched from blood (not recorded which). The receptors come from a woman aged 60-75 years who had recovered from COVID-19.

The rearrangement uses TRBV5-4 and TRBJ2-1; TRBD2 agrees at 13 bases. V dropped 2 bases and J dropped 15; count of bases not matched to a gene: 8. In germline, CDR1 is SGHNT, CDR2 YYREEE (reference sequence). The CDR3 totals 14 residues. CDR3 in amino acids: CASSFRTSGSMRFF. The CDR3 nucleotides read TGTGCCAGCAGCTTTAGGACTAGCGGGAGTATGAGGTTCTTC.

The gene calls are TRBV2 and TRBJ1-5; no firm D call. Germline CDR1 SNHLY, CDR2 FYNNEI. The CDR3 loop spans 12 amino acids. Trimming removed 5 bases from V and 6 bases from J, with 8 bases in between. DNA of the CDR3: TGTGCCAGCAGTCAAAGAGGTCAGCCCCAGCATTTT. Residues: CASSQRGQPQHF.

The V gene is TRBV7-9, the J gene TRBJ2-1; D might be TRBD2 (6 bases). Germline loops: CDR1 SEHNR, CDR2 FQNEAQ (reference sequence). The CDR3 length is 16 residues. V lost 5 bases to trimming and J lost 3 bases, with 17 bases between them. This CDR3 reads CASSTAVIADYNEQFF. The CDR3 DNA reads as TGTGCCAGCAGCACTGCTGTGATAGCGGACTACAATGAGCAGTTCTTC.

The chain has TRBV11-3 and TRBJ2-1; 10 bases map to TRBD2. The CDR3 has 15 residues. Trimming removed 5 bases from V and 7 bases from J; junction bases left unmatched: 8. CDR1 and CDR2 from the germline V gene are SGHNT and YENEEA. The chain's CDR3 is CASSPSGSLGNEQFF. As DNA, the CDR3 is TGTGCCAGCAGCCCTAGCGGGAGCTTGGGGAATGAGCAGTTCTTC.

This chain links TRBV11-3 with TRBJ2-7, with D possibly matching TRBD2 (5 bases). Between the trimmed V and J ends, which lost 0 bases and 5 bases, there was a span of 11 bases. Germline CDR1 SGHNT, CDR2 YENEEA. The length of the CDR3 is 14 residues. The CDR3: CASSLESYGDEQYF. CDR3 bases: TGTGCCAGCAGCTTAGAAAGTTACGGGGACGAGCAGTACTTC. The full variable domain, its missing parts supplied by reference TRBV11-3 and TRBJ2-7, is EAGVVQSPRYKIIEKKQPVAFWCNPISGHNTLYWYLQNLGQGPELLIRYENEEAVDDSQLPKDRFSAERLKGVDSTLKIQPAELGDSAVYLCASSLESYGDEQYFGPGTRLTVT.

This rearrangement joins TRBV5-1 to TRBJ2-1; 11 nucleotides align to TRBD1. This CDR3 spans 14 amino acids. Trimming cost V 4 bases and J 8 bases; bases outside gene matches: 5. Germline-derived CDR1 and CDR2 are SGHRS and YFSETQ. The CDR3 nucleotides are TGCGCCAGCAGCCGGGACAGGGGGTTTTATGAGCAGTTCTTC. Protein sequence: CASSRDRGFYEQFF.